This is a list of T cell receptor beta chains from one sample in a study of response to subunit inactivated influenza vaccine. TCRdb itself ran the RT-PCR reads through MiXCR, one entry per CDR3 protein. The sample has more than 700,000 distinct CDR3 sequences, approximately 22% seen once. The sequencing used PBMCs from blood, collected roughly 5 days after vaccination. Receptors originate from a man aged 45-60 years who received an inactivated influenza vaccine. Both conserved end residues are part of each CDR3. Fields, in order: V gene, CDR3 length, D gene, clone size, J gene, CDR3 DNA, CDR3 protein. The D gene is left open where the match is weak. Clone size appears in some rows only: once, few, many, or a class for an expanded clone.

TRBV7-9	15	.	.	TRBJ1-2	TGTGCCAGCAGCTTAGTAGCCCCAGCCAACTATGGCTACACCTTC	CASSLVAPANYGYTF
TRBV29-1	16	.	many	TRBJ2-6	TGCAGCGCCTTTTGGGGAGACATCTCTGGGGCCAACGTCCTGACTTTC	CSAFWGDISGANVLTF
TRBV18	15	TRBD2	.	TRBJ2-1	TGTGCCAGCTCACCGACTAGCGCTATATACAATGAGCAGTTCTTC	CASSPTSAIYNEQFF
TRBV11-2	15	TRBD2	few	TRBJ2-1	TGTGCCAGCAGCCCGTGGGGGACTAGAGACAATGAGCAGTTCTTC	CASSPWGTRDNEQFF
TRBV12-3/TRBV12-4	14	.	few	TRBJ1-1	TGTGCCAGTGGCAGGGCTCAGCTGAACACTGAAGCTTTCTTT	CASGRAQLNTEAFF
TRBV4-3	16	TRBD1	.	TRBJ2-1	TGCGCCAGCAGCCAAGGAGGACAGGGGAGTGCGAATGAGCAGTTCTTC	CASSQGGQGSANEQFF
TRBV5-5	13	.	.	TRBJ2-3	TGTGCCAGCAGCTTCTCATTTTCGGATACGCAGTATTTT	CASSFSFSDTQYF
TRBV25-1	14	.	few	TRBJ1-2	TGTGCCAGCACTGGGGGGGAAGAGGAGTCTGGCTACACCTTC	CASTGGEEESGYTF
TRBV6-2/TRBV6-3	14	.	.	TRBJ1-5	TGTGCCAGCAGTTACAGGGCTGGGAATCAGCCCCAGCATTTT	CASSYRAGNQPQHF
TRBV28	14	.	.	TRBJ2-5	TGTGCCAGCAGTTTAATGGTGAATAAAGAGACCCAGTACTTC	CASSLMVNKETQYF
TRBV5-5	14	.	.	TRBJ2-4	TGTGCCAGCAGCGAACAGTTAGCCAAAAACATTCAGTACTTC	CASSEQLAKNIQYF
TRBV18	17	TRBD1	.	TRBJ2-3	TGTGCCAGCTCCCAGGGACAGCACATTAAAACCACAGATACGCAGTATTTT	CASSQGQHIKTTDTQYF
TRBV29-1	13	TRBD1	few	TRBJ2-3	TGCAGCTTCGGACAGGGCCGCACAGATACGCAGTATTTT	CSFGQGRTDTQYF
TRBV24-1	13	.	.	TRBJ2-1	TGTGCCAGCGGTCCCTACTACAACAATGAGCAGTTCTTC	CASGPYYNNEQFF
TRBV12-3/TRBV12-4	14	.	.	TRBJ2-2	TGTGCCAGCCGATCCCAATTTAGGGCCGGGGAGCTGTTTTTT	CASRSQFRAGELFF
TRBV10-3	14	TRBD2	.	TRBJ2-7	TGTGCCACGAAGGGACTAGCGCTGACCTACGAGCAGTACTTC	CATKGLALTYEQYF
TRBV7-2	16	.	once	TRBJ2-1	TGTGCCAGCAGCCCTGTTAGCGGCTCCTTAGGGCGTGAGCAGTTCTTC	CASSPVSGSLGREQFF
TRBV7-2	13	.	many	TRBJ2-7	TGTGCCAGCAGCTTAAACAGGGTCCACGAGCAGTACTTC	CASSLNRVHEQYF
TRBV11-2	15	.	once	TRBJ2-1	TGTGCCAGCAGCCGACGGAGCCGAGTCTACAATGAGCAGTTCTTC	CASSRRSRVYNEQFF
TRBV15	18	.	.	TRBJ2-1	TGTGCCACCAGCAGAGATTCCGGTGGGCCCCGCTCCTACAATGAGCAGTTCTTC	CATSRDSGGPRSYNEQFF